This T cell receptor beta chain was profiled in a study of cytomegalovirus exposure and HLA in healthy donors. Regarding the study as a whole: Presence/absence analyses supposed approximately even sequencing depth among donors.

The PCR ran on 60 Vbeta and 13 Jbeta primers. Method: immunoSEQ multiplex PCR; TCRdb's copy keeps in-frame clones and lacks some. Among 150,000 to 250,000 clones, over 75% were seen once, and the ten largest hold about 2%. With regard to this clone: Its antigen is unknown.

The CDR3 is 14 amino acids. Germline V CDR1 and CDR2: SQVTM, ANQGSEA. The TCR originated in a woman between 50 and 59 years old in good health and CMV-seronegative. Source material: PBMCs. The chain recombines TRBV29-1 with TRBJ2-1; the match to TRBD2 covers 7 bases. The CDR3 nucleotides are TGCAGTGGGGCGGGGGTCTACTCCTACAATGAGCAGTTCTTC. The encoded protein is CSGAGVYSYNEQFF.